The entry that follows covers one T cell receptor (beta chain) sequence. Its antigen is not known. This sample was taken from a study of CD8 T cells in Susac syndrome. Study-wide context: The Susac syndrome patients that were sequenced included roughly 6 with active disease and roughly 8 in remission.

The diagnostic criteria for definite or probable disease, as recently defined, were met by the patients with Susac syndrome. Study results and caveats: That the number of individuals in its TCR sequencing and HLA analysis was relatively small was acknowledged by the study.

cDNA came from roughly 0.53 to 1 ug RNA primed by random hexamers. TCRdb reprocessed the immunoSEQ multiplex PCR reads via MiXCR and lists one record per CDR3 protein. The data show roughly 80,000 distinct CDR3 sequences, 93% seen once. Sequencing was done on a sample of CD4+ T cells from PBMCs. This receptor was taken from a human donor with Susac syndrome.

The chain's CDR3 is CASSLVRAESTEAFF. The CDR3 DNA reads TGCGCCAGCAGCTTGGTCCGGGCCGAATCCACTGAAGCTTTCTTT. The chain joins TRBV5-1 to TRBJ1-1; D call uncertain. Germline CDR1 and CDR2: SGHRS and YFSETQ. The V and J ends lost 0 bases and 4 bases respectively, with 13 bases between them. This CDR3 is built from 15 residues.